This T cell receptor beta chain derives from a study of CD8 T cells in ankylosing spondylitis (dated by TCRdb to 2016 to 2017). The study in broad terms: To find TCR variants linked to disease, the study profiled T cell receptor beta repertoires in ankylosing spondylitis patients and healthy donors. In total, the full study cohort was made up of nearly 110 healthy donors and 25 ankylosing spondylitis patients. Peripheral blood was sampled, and synovial fluid was additionally collected from ankylosing spondylitis patients. Study-wide findings and limitations: In peripheral blood, the disease-linked clones were found at relatively low frequencies and had a CD8+ phenotype. Some motif variants had previously been reported in the synovial fluid and blood of reactive arthritis patients, which suggests shared mechanisms of disease initiation. A TCR beta motif of several highly homologous amino acid variants appeared characteristic of blood from ankylosing spondylitis patients. Significant enrichment of the disease-linked clones was reported in matched synovial fluid samples from ankylosing spondylitis patients.

CDR1 SGHRS and CDR2 YFSETQ are derived from the germline V gene. The junction carries 13 bases between V and J, which are trimmed by 4 bases and 3 bases respectively. The CDR3 spans 14 residues, from the cysteine through the phenylalanine. The kept DNA is CDR3 alone, 42 bases in frame from the first base. The reads were generated on an Illumina HiSeq 2500. Quantitative 5'-RACE with molecular barcodes was used to prepare TCR beta libraries. For the original study's pipeline: To identify disease-linked TCR variants, a new computational method was used, one built on a probabilistic model of VDJ rearrangement. TCRdb handled the public reads itself, with Q25 trimming in fastp and clone calling in MiXCR, and kept productive beta chains. Each record represents a unique CDR3 protein, reported with the most common genes and DNA among its rows. Clone size and V and J calls follow TCRdb, not the original study. The sample table lists roughly 700,000 distinct CDR3 sequences, 15% to 20% of them with a count of one. Of the sample, around 20% falls within the top ten clones.

Regarding this clonotype: No antigen is known for it. Base qualities are not provided; no much larger clone lies one nucleotide away.

The sequence came from a male donor with ankylosing spondylitis. This chain is built from TRBV5-1 and TRBJ1-2, with an unclear D gene assignment. The sample consisted of blood, either unsorted or a sorted T cell fraction (not recorded which). In nucleotides, the sequence is TGCGCCAGCAGCCCCAGACCACGGGACTATGGCTACACCTTC. Translation gives CASSPRPRDYGYTF.